This TCR beta chain was found in a study of monozygotic twins with inflammatory bowel disease. General study points: Differing T cell subtypes remained indistinguishable.

CDR3 length: 18 amino acids. From germline, CDR1 is KGHDR and CDR2 SFDVKD. Template switching appended UMIs that held a 6-nucleotide sample barcode. Two nested PCRs, run for about 16 and 10 cycles, were applied to TCRalpha and TCRbeta cDNA. Each CDR3 protein gets one entry in TCRdb, which reprocessed the 5' RACE reads and gives no DNA. Its clone listing holds some 400,000 distinct CDR3 sequences. On this clonotype itself: Its antigen remains unidentified.

The J gene is TRBJ2-1, the V gene TRBV24-1. Sequencing used blood. The receptor comes from a human donor with ulcerative colitis or Crohn's disease, or a healthy co-twin of an affected twin (not recorded which). This chain's CDR3 is CATSDSLPSGRYYNEQFF.